This T cell receptor beta chain was identified during a study of T cell repertoires in cytomegalovirus infection. Overall study context: Selected CMV epitopes included recently identified HLA-C-restricted ones as well as well-studied HLA-B-restricted ones. The public TCR beta signatures pointed to both CMV infection and matching HLA type.

Note on this clonotype: Its antigen is not known.

Study results and caveats: HLA-C-restricted CMV clonotypes gave the most frequent clonotype in two of eight donors.

TCRdb re-derived calls from the reads in MiXCR, one entry per CDR3 protein. The table records fewer than 350,000 distinct CDR3 sequences, about 27% of them present only once. The receptor was derived from a human donor in good health (CMV status not recorded). Some clones in this sample may be carry-over from other donors' samples. The source material was cultured PBMCs, sampled from culture after CMV antigen stimulation.

The CDR3 sequence is CASRPGGVETQYF. The CDR3 nucleotides are TGTGCCAGTCGCCCAGGGGGCGTGGAGACCCAGTACTTC. The rearrangement uses TRBV19 and TRBJ2-5, with TRBD1 matching 8 bases. Germline V gives CDR1 LNHDA, CDR2 SQIVND (reference sequence). CDR3 length: 13 amino acids. The ends lost 8 bases at V and 5 bases at J; junction bases unmatched: 7.